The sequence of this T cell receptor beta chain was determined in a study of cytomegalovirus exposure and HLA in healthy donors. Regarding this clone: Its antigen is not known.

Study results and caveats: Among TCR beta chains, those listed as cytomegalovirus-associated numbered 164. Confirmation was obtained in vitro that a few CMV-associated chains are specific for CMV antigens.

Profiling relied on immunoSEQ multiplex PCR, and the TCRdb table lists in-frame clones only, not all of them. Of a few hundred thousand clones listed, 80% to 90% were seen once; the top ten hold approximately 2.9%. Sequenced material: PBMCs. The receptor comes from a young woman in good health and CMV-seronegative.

CDR3 bases: TGTGCCAGCAGCCCTAATGCAGGGGTTTATCAAACAGATACGCAGTATTTT. It codes for CASSPNAGVYQTDTQYF. This chain uses TRBV13 with TRBJ2-3, with D perhaps matching TRBD1 (6 bases). The V and J ends lost 5 bases and 3 bases respectively, with 21 bases between them. CDR1 PRHDT and CDR2 FYEKMQ come from the germline V gene (reference sequence). The CDR3 has 17 amino acids. The full variable domain, in which reference TRBV13 and TRBJ2-3 provide the parts outside the CDR3, is AAGVIQSPRHLIKEKRETATLKCYPIPRHDTVYWYQQGPGQDPQFLISFYEKMQSDKGSIPDRFSAQQFSDYHSELNMSSLELGDSALYFCASSPNAGVYQTDTQYFGPGTRLTVL.